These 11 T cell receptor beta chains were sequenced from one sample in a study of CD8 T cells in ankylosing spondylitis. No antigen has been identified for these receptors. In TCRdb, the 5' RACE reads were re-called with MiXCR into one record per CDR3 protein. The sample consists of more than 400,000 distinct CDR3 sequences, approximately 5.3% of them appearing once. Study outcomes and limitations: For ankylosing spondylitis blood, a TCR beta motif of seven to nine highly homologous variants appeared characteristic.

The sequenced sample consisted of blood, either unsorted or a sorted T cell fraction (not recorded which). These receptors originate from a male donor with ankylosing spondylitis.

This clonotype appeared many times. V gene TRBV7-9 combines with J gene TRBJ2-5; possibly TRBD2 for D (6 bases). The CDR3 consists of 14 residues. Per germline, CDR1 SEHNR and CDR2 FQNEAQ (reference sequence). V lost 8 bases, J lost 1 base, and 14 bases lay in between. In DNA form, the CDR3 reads TGTGCCAGCCGAATCCGGGACTTCCAAGAGACCCAGTACTTC. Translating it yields CASRIRDFQETQYF.

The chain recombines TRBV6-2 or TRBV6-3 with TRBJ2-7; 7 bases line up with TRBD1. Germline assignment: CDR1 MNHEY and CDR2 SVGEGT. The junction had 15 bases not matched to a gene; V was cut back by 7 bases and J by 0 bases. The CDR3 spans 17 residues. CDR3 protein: CASTSRPGQANSYEQYF. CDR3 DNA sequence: TGTGCCAGCACCTCCCGCCCTGGACAGGCGAACTCCTACGAGCAGTACTTC.

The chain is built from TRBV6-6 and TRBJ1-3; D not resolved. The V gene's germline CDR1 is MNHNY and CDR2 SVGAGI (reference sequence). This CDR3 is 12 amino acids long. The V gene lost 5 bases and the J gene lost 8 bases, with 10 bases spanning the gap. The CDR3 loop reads CASSTAADTIYF. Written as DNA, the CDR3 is TGTGCCAGCAGTACGGCGGCGGACACCATATATTTT.

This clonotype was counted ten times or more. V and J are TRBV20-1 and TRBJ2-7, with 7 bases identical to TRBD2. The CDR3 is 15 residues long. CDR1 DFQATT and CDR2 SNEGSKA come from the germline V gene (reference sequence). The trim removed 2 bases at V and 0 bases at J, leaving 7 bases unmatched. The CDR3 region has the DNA TGCAGTGCTAGAATTAGCGGGCTGCTCTCCTACGAGCAGTACTTC. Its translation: CSARISGLLSYEQYF.

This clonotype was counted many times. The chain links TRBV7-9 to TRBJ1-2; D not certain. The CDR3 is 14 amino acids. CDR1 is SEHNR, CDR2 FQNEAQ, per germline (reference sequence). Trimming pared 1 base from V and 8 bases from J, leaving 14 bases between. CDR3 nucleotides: TGTGCCAGCAGCTTAGGGCAAGGAGCGGGAGGCTACACCTTC. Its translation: CASSLGQGAGGYTF.

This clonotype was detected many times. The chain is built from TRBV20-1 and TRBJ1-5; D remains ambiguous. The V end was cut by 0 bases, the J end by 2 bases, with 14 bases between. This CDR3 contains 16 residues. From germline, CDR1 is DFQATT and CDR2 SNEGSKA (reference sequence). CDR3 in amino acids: CSARDTTRPGNQPQHF. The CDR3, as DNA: TGCAGTGCTAGAGATACCACCCGGCCGGGCAATCAGCCCCAGCATTTT.

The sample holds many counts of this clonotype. The CDR3 is CASSVAPQGTSGRVEQFF. For the CDR3, the DNA is TGTGCCAGCAGCGTAGCTCCCCAGGGGACTAGCGGGAGGGTTGAGCAGTTCTTC. The V and J genes are TRBV9 and TRBJ2-1, with TRBD2 identical over 16 bases. CDR1 and CDR2 (germline): SGDLS, YYNGEE. The CDR3 is made up of 18 amino acids. The V gene end was trimmed by 0 bases and the J gene end by 9 bases; junction bases not matched to a gene: 9.

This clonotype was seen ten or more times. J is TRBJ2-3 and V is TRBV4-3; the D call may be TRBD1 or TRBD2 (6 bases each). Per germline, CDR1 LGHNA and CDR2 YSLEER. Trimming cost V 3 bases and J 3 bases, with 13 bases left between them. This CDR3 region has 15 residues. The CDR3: CASSQRQGGTDTQYF. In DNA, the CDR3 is TGCGCCAGCAGCCAGAGGCAAGGGGGGACAGATACGCAGTATTTT.

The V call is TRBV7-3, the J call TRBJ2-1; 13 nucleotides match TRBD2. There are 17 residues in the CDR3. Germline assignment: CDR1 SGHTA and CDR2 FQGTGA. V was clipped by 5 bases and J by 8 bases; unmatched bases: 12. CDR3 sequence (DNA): TGTGCCAGCAGCCCTACTAGCGGGGGGGCCCCCGCGTATGAGCAGTTCTTC. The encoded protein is CASSPTSGGAPAYEQFF.

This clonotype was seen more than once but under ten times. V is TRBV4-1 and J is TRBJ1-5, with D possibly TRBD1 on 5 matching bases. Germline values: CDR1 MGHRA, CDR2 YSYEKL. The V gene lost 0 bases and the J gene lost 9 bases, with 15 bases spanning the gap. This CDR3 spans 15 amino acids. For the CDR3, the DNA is TGCGCCAGCAGCCAAGATCGGGCAGGGCCATGGCCCCAGCATTTT. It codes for CASSQDRAGPWPQHF.

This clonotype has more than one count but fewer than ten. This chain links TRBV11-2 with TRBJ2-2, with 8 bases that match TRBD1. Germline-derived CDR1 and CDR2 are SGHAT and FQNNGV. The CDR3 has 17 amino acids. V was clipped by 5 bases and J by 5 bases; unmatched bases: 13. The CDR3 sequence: CASSHYGQGPLTGELFF. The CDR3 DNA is TGTGCCAGCAGCCACTACGGACAGGGCCCGTTAACCGGGGAGCTGTTTTTT.